These T cell receptor beta chains were read from a single sample in a study of long-term antiretroviral therapy in people with HIV. Here immunoSEQ multiplex PCR was the method, and the copy in TCRdb shows in-frame clones only, minus some. The sample lists some 25,000 clones, around 82% seen once, with roughly 5.5% in the top ten. The sample here was unsorted PBMCs, taken 3 years after starting antiretroviral therapy. These receptors came from a man aged 18 to 29 with HIV. The CDR3 runs from the conserved cysteine through the conserved F or W. The D gene is left open where the match is weak. Where a row states a size, it is once, few, many or the class of an expanded clone; other rows omit it.

CASSESGQETYEQYF TGCGCCAGCAGCGAGTCGGGACAGGAGACCTACGAGCAGTACTTC TRBV10-2 - TRBJ2-7 TRBD1
CASRSGWGSGQPQHF TGTGCCAGCAGGTCGGGTTGGGGGTCAGGGCAGCCCCAGCATTTT TRBV27 once TRBJ1-5 -
CAINSDRGSNQPQHF TGTGCCATCAACTCGGACAGGGGAAGCAATCAGCCCCAGCATTTT TRBV10-3 - TRBJ1-5 TRBD1
CASSRLAGGIEQYF TGTGCCAGCAGCAGACTAGCGGGGGGGATCGAGCAGTACTTC TRBV28 - TRBJ2-7 TRBD2
CASSLGGNTGELFF TGTGCCAGCAGTTTGGGGGGGAACACCGGGGAGCTGTTTTTT TRBV6-5 - TRBJ2-2 -
CASSLARDSYYGYTF TGTGCCAGCAGTTTAGCCCGGGACAGCTACTATGGCTACACCTTC TRBV28 - TRBJ1-2 TRBD1
CASSRGQQNTEAFF TGTGCCAGCAGCCGGGGACAGCAGAACACTGAAGCTTTCTTT TRBV5-4 - TRBJ1-1 TRBD1
CASSFRSGAYEQYF TGTGCCAGCAGCTTTAGGAGCGGGGCCTACGAGCAGTACTTC TRBV5-4 - TRBJ2-7 TRBD2
CASSRDPARAYEKLFF TGTGCCAGCAGCCGGGACCCCGCAAGGGCGTATGAAAAACTGTTTTTT TRBV7-9 once TRBJ1-4 -
CASSLEASGRYNEQFF TGTGCCAGCAGCTTAGAGGCTAGCGGGAGATACAATGAGCAGTTCTTC TRBV11-2 - TRBJ2-1 TRBD2
CASSHYTNTEAFF TGTGCCAGCAGCCACTACACGAACACTGAAGCTTTCTTT TRBV16 - TRBJ1-1 -
CATSTPGSSYNEQFF TGTGCCACCTCCACTCCAGGGAGCTCCTACAATGAGCAGTTCTTC TRBV15 - TRBJ2-1 -
CASSSTSVEDTQYF TGCGCCAGCAGCTCGACGAGTGTCGAAGATACGCAGTATTTT TRBV5-1 - TRBJ2-3 -
CASSLGGGIRDGYTF TGTGCCAGCAGCTTAGGTGGGGGCATTCGCGATGGCTACACCTTC TRBV7-9 - TRBJ1-2 -
CASSLRATGELFF TGTGCCAGCAGCTTAAGGGCCACCGGGGAGCTGTTTTTT TRBV7-3 few TRBJ2-2 -
CASRGGGLNNEQFF TGTGCCAGCAGAGGCGGGGGGCTTAACAATGAGCAGTTCTTC TRBV5-4 - TRBJ2-1 TRBD2
CASSPPGGGGGYTF TGTGCCAGCAGCCCCCCCGGGGGCGGGGGTGGCTACACCTTC TRBV6-5 - TRBJ1-2 -
CASSTTSGGWDEQFF TGTGCCAGTAGTACCACTAGCGGGGGGTGGGATGAGCAGTTCTTC TRBV19 - TRBJ2-1 TRBD2
CASSLRDRTNEAFF TGTGCCAGCAGTTTAAGGGACAGGACTAATGAAGCTTTCTTT TRBV27 - TRBJ1-1 TRBD1
CASSGLAGSDTQYF TGTGCCAGCAGCGGACTAGCGGGGTCCGATACGCAGTATTTT TRBV13 - TRBJ2-3 TRBD2
CASSAGLHSGNTIYF TGTGCCAGCAGTGCAGGACTGCACTCTGGAAACACCATATATTTT TRBV28 few TRBJ1-3 -
CASRQKTGGVSGANVLTF TGTGCCAGCAGACAGAAGACAGGGGGCGTCTCTGGGGCCAACGTCCTGACTTTC TRBV5-5 - TRBJ2-6 TRBD1
CASAGGASNYGYTF TGTGCCAGCGCTGGGGGGGCGAGCAACTATGGCTACACCTTC TRBV28 - TRBJ1-2 -